This T cell receptor (beta chain) was sequenced in a study of T cells in Graves' hyperthyroidism and ophthalmopathy (dated by TCRdb to between 2018 and 2020). Regarding the research as a whole: Peripheral blood samples were taken at the time of initial diagnosis, prior to any treatment. After blood sampling, hyperthyroidism patients were treated with methimazole at a starting dose of 30 mg daily, and ophthalmopathy patients were treated with high-dose intravenous methylprednisolone. The study also compared thyroid tissue and blood T-cell repertoires from a handful of Graves' hyperthyroidism patients. To identify distinguishing TCR V-J signatures, a discovery cohort of about 95 patients was used, comprising 43 with Graves' ophthalmopathy and under 60 with stable Graves' hyperthyroidism. For training and testing, the 110 or so patients in the discovery cohort were randomly divided in a 7:3 ratio. TCR Vbeta CDR3 sequencing of 120 to 150 peripheral blood samples (under 45 ophthalmopathy, 75 or so hyperthyroidism and around 17 progressor patients) is reported in the paper. Prospective prediction of ophthalmopathy was tested in an independent validation cohort of 18 to 20 hyperthyroidism patients and some 17 patients who later progressed to ophthalmopathy. Beyond this particular receptor, the publication reports: Most expanded thyroid clonotypes (frequency above 0.001) were also detected in blood, a finding suggesting that blood repertoires may reflect thyroid immune responses. During validation, the model predicted progression to ophthalmopathy a median of around 7 months ahead of onset, with roughly 65% sensitivity and under 85% specificity. No statistical method was used to fix the sample size in advance, and group allocation was not hidden from the investigators. In cross-validation, a model built on a 13 V-J signature told ophthalmopathy apart from stable hyperthyroidism with roughly 87% sensitivity and 81% to 82% specificity, and in testing the same model reached 80%/75%.

A patient counted as having stable Graves' hyperthyroidism if no progression to ophthalmopathy occurred over 18 months of follow-up. Hyperthyroidism patients were aged 18 to 65 years and newly diagnosed, with disease duration of less than 2 months. Any patient with an uncontrolled infection, another autoimmune disease, pregnancy or lactation was excluded. Clinical symptoms, serum thyroxine and TRAb, thyroid ultrasound, and orbital computed tomography formed the basis for the diagnoses. Ficoll-Paque density gradient centrifugation was used to isolate PBMCs from about 10 ml of fresh peripheral blood. Trizol reagent was used to extract total RNA, and RNA quality was then checked on an Agilent 2100 Bioanalyzer. This clonotype has at least ten counts. Its antigen is unknown. Base qualities are not recorded, but no much larger clone differs from it by a single base. The CDR3, from cysteine to phenylalanine, totals 13 residues. Only the CDR3 portion is preserved as DNA: 39 bases, with reading frame beginning at the first base. Unmatched junction bases come to 1, with V trimmed by 0 bases and J by 7 bases. For CDR1 and CDR2, the germline V gene (reference sequence) lists GTSNPN and SVGIG.

The TCR beta CDR3 regions were amplified from RNA transcripts. The TCR CDR3 was subjected to a first round of RT-PCR using the HTBI primer set and the Qiagen OneStep RT-PCR kit. A second multiplex PCR round built the libraries, followed by size selection and purification. Paired-end sequencing of the libraries was performed with 100 bp reads on an Illumina HiSeq2000. The published analysis was carried out like this. SOAPnuke was used to process the raw data, with reads discarded if the reads contained adapters or uncalled bases, had a mean Phred below 15, or lacked an exact constant-primer or identifier match. High-quality paired reads were merged using COPE v1.2.5, and each unique nucleotide sequence was defined as a clonotype. MiTCR v1.1 was used to align the clonotypes against IMGT TRBV, TRBD and TRBJ reference segments. Analysis was restricted to V-J combinations with a frequency above 0.0001, which covered about 99% of repertoires. A TCS score was defined as the ratio of F50 (clonal expansion) to E x V (chaos), with BLOSUM62-based TCRdist applied between CDR3 peptides within each V-J. Welch's t-statistics and random forest reduced 514 V-J features to 13, which were used in a naive Bayes classifier (R e1071). TCRdb redid the processing of the public reads, applying fastp at Q25 and MiXCR, and retained in-frame beta chains. Here each entry gathers all rows of one CDR3 protein and keeps the most common genes and DNA. TCRdb, rather than the study authors, made the V and J calls. The sample has over 500,000 distinct CDR3 sequences on record, 13% to 15% of them singletons. Approximately 14% of the sample goes to the ten largest clones.

Sample: blood. The source is a woman between 40 and 55 years old with Graves' hyperthyroidism. Recombination connected TRBV30 to TRBJ1-4, with 8 junctional bases fitting TRBD1. Here is the DNA: TGTGCCTGGAGTGTACAGGGGGGTGAAAAACTGTTTTTT. Its translation is CAWSVQGGEKLFF.